Presented here are 17 T cell receptor beta chains from one specimen sequenced in a study of blood T cell repertoires in COVID-19. Method: immunoSEQ multiplex PCR; TCRdb's copy keeps in-frame clones and lacks some. Here the sample spans around 250,000 clones, 83% being singletons. Material for sequencing was peripheral blood. These TCRs come from an elderly man with acute or convalescent COVID-19.

The chain links TRBV5-5 to TRBJ1-1; the D is unclear. The CDR3 has 12 residues. Trimming removed 4 bases at V and 4 bases at J, with 8 bases between. Germline CDR1 and CDR2: SGHKS and YYEKEE (reference sequence). CDR3 sequence: CASSVAPTEAFF. In DNA, the CDR3 is TGTGCCAGCAGCGTAGCCCCCACTGAAGCTTTCTTT.

The chain combines TRBV7-9 with TRBJ2-5; the D gene is possibly TRBD2 (5 bases). Germline CDR1 and CDR2: SEHNR and FQNEAQ (reference sequence). Trimming removed 3 bases from V and 0 bases from J, with 8 bases in between. The CDR3 loop spans 14 amino acids. The CDR3 is CASSFSLDQETQYF. Here the CDR3 DNA reads TGTGCCAGCAGCTTCTCACTAGACCAAGAGACCCAGTACTTC.

This clone was counted once. The chain joins TRBV11-2 to TRBJ2-7; 8 positions agree with TRBD1. Germline values: CDR1 SGHAT, CDR2 FQNNGV. The trim removed 5 bases at V and 5 bases at J, leaving 5 bases unmatched. The CDR3 has 13 amino acids. CDR3 amino acids: CASSRDRGDEQYF. Here the CDR3 DNA reads TGTGCCAGCAGCCGAGACAGGGGAGACGAGCAGTACTTC.

The rearrangement uses TRBV7-3 and TRBJ2-1; TRBD2 aligns across 12 bases. The CDR3 is 15 amino acids. The V gene's germline CDR1 is SGHTA and CDR2 FQGTGA. Trimming at V came to 3 bases and at J to 3 bases, leaving 0 bases not matched to a gene. The CDR3 DNA follows: TGTGCCAGCAGCTTGGGACTAGCGGGCTACAATGAGCAGTTCTTC. It specifies CASSLGLAGYNEQFF.

The chain links TRBV19 to TRBJ2-3; TRBD2 matches 9 bases. The CDR3 runs 15 residues. CDR1 LNHDA and CDR2 SQIVND come from the germline V gene (reference sequence). V trimming: 4 bases; J trimming: 0 bases; junction bases outside the gene matches: 2. Written as DNA, the CDR3 is TGTGCCAGTAGTAGCGGGGGGGTTAGCACAGATACGCAGTATTTT. This translates into CASSSGGVSTDTQYF.

The chain employs TRBV5-4 and TRBJ2-5, with TRBD2 matching over 8 bases. The CDR3 spans 15 residues. The V gene end was trimmed by 5 bases and the J gene end by 4 bases; junction bases not matched to a gene: 10. Germline V gene lookup returns CDR1 SGHNT and CDR2 YYREEE (reference sequence). The CDR3 nucleotides read TGTGCCAGCAGATCACGGGAGGGCGGGGGAGAGACCCAGTACTTC. Amino acids: CASRSREGGGETQYF. The complete variable domain, with remaining parts taken from reference TRBV5-4 and TRBJ2-5, reads ETGVTQSPTHLIKTRGQQVTLRCSSQSGHNTVSWYQQALGQGPQFIFQYYREEENGRGNFPPRFSGLQFPNYSSELNVNALELDDSALYLCASRSREGGGETQYFGPGTRLLVL.

V is TRBV13 and J is TRBJ2-5, with 7 bases that match TRBD2. V lost 3 bases, J lost 5 bases, and 12 bases stayed unmatched. CDR3 length equals 16 residues. CDR1 PRHDT and CDR2 FYEKMQ come from the germline V gene (reference sequence). CDR3 in DNA: TGTGCCAGCAGCTTGTCTCCCCCAGGGAGGGATGAGACCCAGTACTTC. Protein sequence: CASSLSPPGRDETQYF.

The rearrangement links TRBV6-1 to TRBJ1-5; TRBD1 matches 8 bases. Germline values: CDR1 MNHNS, CDR2 SASEGT. V was pared by 0 bases and J by 6 bases, with 4 bases of the junction left unmatched. This CDR3 comprises 15 residues. The CDR3 loop is CASSEARTGFQPQHF. DNA for the CDR3: TGTGCCAGCAGTGAAGCAAGGACAGGGTTTCAGCCCCAGCATTTT.

This chain joins TRBV5-1 and TRBJ2-3, with D maybe TRBD2 (6 bases). V gave up 6 bases and J gave up 8 bases, with 13 bases separating them. Germline CDR1 reads SGHRS; CDR2 reads YFSETQ. The CDR3 is 12 residues long. Here the CDR3 DNA reads TGCGCCAGCAAGGAGGGGCGAGGTACGCAGTATTTT. Protein product: CASKEGRGTQYF.

The chain uses TRBV29-1 and TRBJ1-1; TRBD1 matches at 7 bases. CDR1 is SQVTM and CDR2 is ANQGSEA in the germline V gene. The CDR3 is 12 residues long. The ends lost 1 base at V and 6 bases at J; junction bases unmatched: 2. The CDR3 loop reads CSVEGRGAEAFF. For the CDR3, the DNA is TGCAGCGTTGAAGGCAGGGGGGCTGAAGCTTTCTTT.

This chain links TRBV5-1 with TRBJ2-4; TRBD2 aligns across 7 bases. J lost 2 bases, V lost 1 base, and 6 bases had no gene match. The CDR3 covers 16 residues. Germline CDR1 and CDR2: SGHRS and YFSETQ. The CDR3: CASSLQSGAPKNIQYF. The DNA for the CDR3 is TGCGCCAGCAGCTTGCAAAGCGGGGCCCCCAAAAACATTCAGTACTTC.

This chain connects TRBV3-1 (or the pseudogene TRBV3-2) to TRBJ2-3, with 9 bases aligning to TRBD2. Germline CDR1 is LGHDT and CDR2 is YNNKEL (reference sequence). The ends lost 2 bases at V and 0 bases at J; junction bases unmatched: 6. There are 17 residues in the CDR3. The CDR3, as DNA: TGTGCCAGCAGCCAATCTTGGAGCGGGGGGAGCACAGATACGCAGTATTTT. Translated: CASSQSWSGGSTDTQYF.

This clone came up once. The V gene is TRBV6-1, the J gene TRBJ2-7; TRBD1 aligns across 10 bases. The CDR3 consists of 16 residues. Trimming took 2 bases from V and 6 from J; bases not matched to a gene: 10. The germline V gene has CDR1 MNHNS and CDR2 SASEGT. CDR3 DNA sequence: TGTGCCAGCAGTGAATTCATAGCCGGGACAGGGGCCGAGCAGTACTTC. As protein: CASSEFIAGTGAEQYF.

A note on this clone: Compared with germline, one end of the junction differs, possibly owing to a read error. The V call is TRBV5-1, the J call TRBJ2-7; D is uncertain. In germline, CDR1 is SGHRS, CDR2 YFSETQ. The CDR3 is 11 amino acids. CDR3 DNA: TGCGCCAGCAGCGAGGAATACGATCAGTACTTC. It is translated as CASSEEYDQYF.

The CDR3 sequence is CASMGDRPWYEQFF. The CDR3 DNA sequence: TGTGCCAGCATGGGGGACAGGCCTTGGTATGAGCAGTTCTTC. This chain connects TRBV6-5 to TRBJ2-1, with 8 bases aligning to TRBD1. Looked up from germline, CDR1 is MNHEY and CDR2 is SVGAGI. Trimming cost V 7 bases and J 8 bases; bases outside gene matches: 10. The CDR3 consists of 14 residues.

Here the CDR3 reads CASTAAGGPYNEQFF. The CDR3 DNA sequence: TGTGCCAGCACCGCAGCGGGAGGGCCCTACAATGAGCAGTTCTTC. The rearrangement links TRBV6-5 to TRBJ2-1; 10 positions match TRBD2. Germline CDR1 MNHEY, CDR2 SVGAGI. The CDR3 covers 15 residues. Trimming at V came to 7 bases and at J to 2 bases, leaving 5 bases not matched to a gene.

The genes are TRBV18 and TRBJ2-7; 10 bases are shared with TRBD1. The germline CDR1 and CDR2 sequences are KGHSH and LQKENI. The CDR3 extends over 14 amino acids. Germline trimming cut 1 base from V and 5 bases from J; bases unmatched to any gene: 2. CDR3 DNA: TGTGCCAGCTCACCACGGGACAGGGGAGACGAGCAGTACTTC. Translated: CASSPRDRGDEQYF. The full variable domain, completed using reference TRBV18 and TRBJ2-7, is NAGVMQNPRHLVRRRGQEARLRCSPMKGHSHVYWYRQLPEEGLKFMVYLQKENIIDESGMPKERFSAEFPKEGPSILRIQQVVRGDSAAYFCASSPRDRGDEQYFGPGTRLTVT.